A single sample is the source of the 30 T cell receptor beta chains below, sequenced in a study of CD8 T cells in cerebrospinal fluid in Alzheimer's disease (TCRdb year 2020). Libraries were constructed by 10x single-cell sequencing. The sequencer was a NextSeq 550. After the reads were reprocessed by TCRdb, one entry was made per CDR3 protein sequence, with no DNA. The sample table on file contains some 460 distinct CDR3 sequences. The ten largest make up approximately 39% of the sample. Sequenced: cerebrospinal fluid. The receptor source for this set is a human donor with Parkinson's disease.

Its frequency marks this clonotype as large. V is TRBV6-1 and J is TRBJ1-5; TCRdb returns TRBD1, unconfirmable since there is no DNA. The germline V gene encodes CDR1 MNHNS and CDR2 SASEGT. The CDR3 has 13 amino acids. The CDR3 spells CASSRDRDQPQHF.

Judged by frequency, this clonotype is medium-sized. This chain joins TRBV25-1 and TRBJ2-3. This CDR3 comprises 15 residues. Germline CDR1 is MGHDK and CDR2 is SYGVNS. The CDR3 is CASSDGVRSTDTQYF.

The V gene is TRBV19, the J gene TRBJ1-3; with no DNA, the TCRdb D assignment of TRBD1 cannot be verified. The CDR3 extends over 14 amino acids. Germline CDR1 and CDR2: LNHDA and SQIVND (reference sequence). This CDR3 reads CASSLPGYGNTIYF. The whole variable domain, remainder taken from reference TRBV19 and TRBJ1-3, is DGGITQSPKYLFRKEGQNVTLSCEQNLNHDAMYWYRQDPGQGLRLIYYSQIVNDFQKGDIAEGYSVSREKKESFPLTVTSAQKNPTAFYLCASSLPGYGNTIYFGEGSWLTVV.

By frequency, this clonotype registers medium-sized. V usage is TRBV5-6 and J usage is TRBJ1-2. Germline-derived CDR1 and CDR2 are SGHDT and YYEEEE. The CDR3 has 15 amino acids. This CDR3 reads CASIRAARVGVSYTF.

This clonotype is called medium-sized based on its frequency. The V call is TRBV10-2, the J call TRBJ2-2; the TCRdb D gene call, TRBD1, has no DNA to confirm it. In germline, CDR1 is WSHSY, CDR2 SAAADI. The CDR3 is 15 amino acids. CDR3 region: CASSAEQGDAGELFF.

This chain uses TRBV20-1 with TRBJ1-2. Germline values: CDR1 DFQATT, CDR2 SNEGSKA (reference sequence). The CDR3 is 15 residues long. The CDR3 region is CSALSSGAYNYGYTF.

This clonotype is hyperexpanded by frequency. This chain links TRBV18 with TRBJ2-7; TCRdb indicates TRBD2, and absent DNA this call remains unverified. CDR1 and CDR2 (germline): KGHSH, LQKENI. The CDR3 spans 15 residues. CDR3 in amino acids: CASSPPGTATYEQYF.

Considering frequency, this clonotype is large. The gene calls are TRBV6-5 and TRBJ1-4; no DNA is available, so the TRBD1 call from TCRdb remains unchecked. The CDR3 length is 16 residues. Germline values: CDR1 MNHEY, CDR2 SVGAGI. The CDR3 sequence: CASSYDGDRGSGKLFF.

By frequency, this clonotype is medium-sized (0.01 to 0.1%). The chain carries TRBV6-1 and TRBJ2-7; TCRdb returns TRBD1, unconfirmable since there is no DNA. There are 12 residues in the CDR3. Germline V gives CDR1 MNHNS, CDR2 SASEGT. The CDR3 loop reads CASWGQAYEQYF.

This clonotype shows up as large (0.1 to 1%) by frequency. The chain is built from TRBV11-2 and TRBJ2-2; no DNA is available, so the TRBD1 call from TCRdb remains unchecked. The CDR3 is 16 amino acids. Germline V lookup: CDR1 SGHAT, CDR2 FQNNGV. CDR3 amino acids: CASSPRGQGNTGELFF.

According to its frequency, this clonotype is medium-sized. The V call is TRBV9, the J call TRBJ1-4; the TCRdb call, TRBD1, lacks DNA for checking. The CDR3 is 14 amino acids. CDR1 is SGDLS and CDR2 is YYNGEE in the germline V gene. CDR3 residues: CASSEGTGNEKLFF.

In terms of frequency, this clonotype is medium-sized. This chain links TRBV20-1 with TRBJ2-7. Germline-derived CDR1 and CDR2 are DFQATT and SNEGSKA (reference sequence). The CDR3 covers 12 residues. CDR3 in amino acids: CSARRSFYEQYF.

By frequency, this clonotype registers medium-sized. The rearrangement links TRBV20-1 to TRBJ2-7; TCRdb returns TRBD2, unconfirmable since there is no DNA. Germline V gene data show CDR1 as DFQATT and CDR2 as SNEGSKA (reference sequence). CDR3 size: 13 residues. CDR3 region: CSASRGPRLEQYF.

The chain recombines TRBV9 with TRBJ2-1; absent DNA, TCRdb's TRBD1 call cannot be checked. This CDR3 is 15 amino acids long. Germline lookup yields CDR1 SGDLS and CDR2 YYNGEE. CDR3 protein: CASSVEGQGGNEQFF.

This clonotype is called large (0.1 to 1%) based on its frequency. The chain employs TRBV7-6 and TRBJ2-3. Looked up from germline, CDR1 is SGHVS and CDR2 is FNYEAQ. The CDR3 loop spans 13 amino acids. This chain's CDR3 is CASSIGLEDTQYF.

This clonotype is classed as medium-sized by frequency. The genes are TRBV7-9 and TRBJ1-1; the D call of TRBD1 rests on TCRdb alone, since no DNA is present to check it. Germline V gene sequence: CDR1 SEHNR, CDR2 FQNEAQ (reference sequence). The CDR3 covers 15 residues. CDR3 in amino acids: CASSLATGSTTEAFF.

This clonotype is labeled medium-sized (0.01 to 0.1%) based on frequency. The chain is built from TRBV5-6 and TRBJ2-3; TCRdb proposes TRBD2, but this gene call is untestable without DNA. Germline V gene data show CDR1 as SGHDT and CDR2 as YYEEEE. The CDR3 is 15 residues long. CDR3 amino acids: CASSLKLAGPDTQYF.

In terms of frequency, this clonotype is medium-sized. The rearrangement joins TRBV11-2 to TRBJ1-1; TCRdb's D gene call, TRBD1, goes unchecked for lack of DNA. The CDR3 spans 14 residues. From germline, CDR1 is SGHAT and CDR2 FQNNGV. The CDR3 sequence: CASSLMEGDTEAFF.

This clonotype ranks as medium-sized in terms of frequency. The chain carries TRBV6-1 and TRBJ1-1; TCRdb names TRBD1, which stays unverified in the absence of DNA. The CDR3 extends over 15 amino acids. Germline V lookup: CDR1 MNHNS, CDR2 SASEGT. CDR3 protein: CASSEWGQGGTEAFF.

V is TRBV2 and J is TRBJ2-7; TCRdb names TRBD1, which stays unverified in the absence of DNA. Germline V CDR1 and CDR2: SNHLY, FYNNEI. The CDR3 runs to 13 residues. CDR3: CASVDRTYYEQYF.

This clonotype is identified as medium-sized from frequency. The V gene is TRBV20-1, the J gene TRBJ1-5; the D gene TCRdb calls, TRBD1, cannot be checked with no DNA. This CDR3 is 15 amino acids long. Germline-derived CDR1 and CDR2 are DFQATT and SNEGSKA (reference sequence). The CDR3 region is CSAPGPGGNNQPQHF.

This clonotype is labeled hyperexpanded based on frequency. This chain connects TRBV7-2 to TRBJ2-5; checking the TCRdb D call of TRBD2 is not possible without DNA. This CDR3 is built from 14 residues. Per germline, CDR1 SGHTA and CDR2 FQGNSA. CDR3 sequence reads: CASSLQSGEETQYF.

The chain has TRBV5-4 and TRBJ1-1; TCRdb's D call of TRBD1 is untestable without DNA. Germline V CDR1 and CDR2: SGHNT, YYREEE (reference sequence). This CDR3 is 16 amino acids long. The CDR3 sequence is CASSSGNRAMDTEAFF.

This clonotype is called large based on its frequency. The gene calls are TRBV4-3 and TRBJ2-2; without DNA, the TCRdb call of TRBD1 cannot be checked. The CDR3 covers 14 residues. Looked up from germline, CDR1 is LGHNA and CDR2 is YSLEER. The CDR3 protein is CASLPIRDTGELFF.

Considering frequency, this clonotype is medium-sized. The V call is TRBV27, the J call TRBJ2-3; the D call of TRBD2 rests on TCRdb alone, since no DNA is present to check it. Germline V gene data show CDR1 as MNHEY and CDR2 as SMNVEV (reference sequence). The CDR3 contains 14 residues. Here the CDR3 reads CASSEARYARTQYF.

Its frequency marks this clonotype as medium-sized. The rearrangement joins TRBV9 to TRBJ2-3. The length of the CDR3 is 14 residues. The germline V gene has CDR1 SGDLS and CDR2 YYNGEE. The CDR3 here is CASSAQWGTDTQYF.

In terms of frequency, this clonotype is medium-sized. The chain carries TRBV6-1 and TRBJ1-2; TCRdb's D gene call, TRBD1, goes unchecked for lack of DNA. CDR1 is MNHNS and CDR2 is SASEGT in the germline V gene. The CDR3 spans 13 residues. The CDR3 region is CASTPRGDGGYTF.

V gene TRBV7-9 combines with J gene TRBJ1-5. The germline V gene encodes CDR1 SEHNR and CDR2 FQNEAQ (reference sequence). The length of the CDR3 is 14 residues. This CDR3 reads CASRSDGPNQPQHF.

This clonotype is called medium-sized (0.01 to 0.1%) based on its frequency. The genes are TRBV18 and TRBJ1-2; checking the TCRdb D call of TRBD1 is not possible without DNA. From germline, CDR1 is KGHSH and CDR2 LQKENI. This CDR3 comprises 14 residues. The CDR3 is CASSLNRENYGYTF.

The chain carries TRBV5-6 and TRBJ2-3; TCRdb designates TRBD2, a call that cannot be tested without DNA. CDR1 SGHDT and CDR2 YYEEEE come from the germline V gene. This CDR3 spans 18 amino acids. This CDR3 reads CASSFSSGGSTSTDTQYF.